The 18 T cell receptor beta chains below were found in one sample sequenced in a study of STAT5B mutations in CD4+ large granular lymphocyte leukemia. This table comes from immunoSEQ multiplex PCR, and its TCRdb copy is limited to in-frame clones, with some not included. The sample has fewer than 45,000 clones, more than 70% seen once. The sequencing sample was made of CD4+ T cells from blood buffy coats. The receptors stem from a human donor in good health.

The V gene is TRBV2, the J gene TRBJ2-5, with unresolved D. This CDR3 region has 13 residues. The V end was cut by 5 bases, the J end by 5 bases, with 12 bases between. Germline assignment: CDR1 SNHLY and CDR2 FYNNEI. CDR3: CASSFELYETQYF. Written as DNA, the CDR3 is TGTGCCAGCAGTTTTGAGCTTTACGAGACCCAGTACTTC.

This chain joins TRBV6-5 and TRBJ1-4; D unclear. Germline-derived CDR1 and CDR2 are MNHEY and SVGAGI. The V and J ends lost 11 bases and 0 bases respectively, with 10 bases between them. This CDR3 region has 13 residues. The CDR3 loop is CARSEATNEKLFF. The CDR3 bases are TGTGCCCGATCGGAGGCAACTAATGAAAAACTGTTTTTT.

In its sample, this clone was seen a few times. The V gene is TRBV30, the J gene TRBJ1-4, with D perhaps matching TRBD1 (5 bases). This CDR3 region has 14 residues. V dropped 0 bases and J dropped 10 bases, with 15 bases sitting between them. The germline gives CDR1 GTSNPN, CDR2 SVGIG (reference sequence). The CDR3 sequence is CAWSVGRAGGKLFF. Written as DNA, the CDR3 is TGTGCCTGGAGTGTAGGCAGGGCTGGAGGAAAACTGTTTTTT.

Points on this clone: An end of the junction differs from the germline gene, which may be a read error. J is TRBJ2-7 and V is TRBV7-7; TRBD2 matches at 10 bases. Germline V gene lookup returns CDR1 SSHAT and CDR2 FNYEAQ (reference sequence). The CDR3 contains 18 residues. This chain's CDR3 is CASSLARHTSGEPYEQYF. The CDR3 DNA is TGTGCTAGCAGCTTAGCCCGACACACTAGCGGGGAGCCCTACGAGCAGTACTTC.

This chain links TRBV30 with TRBJ2-5; D may be TRBD2 (5 bases). Germline V gene lookup returns CDR1 GTSNPN and CDR2 SVGIG (reference sequence). The CDR3 sequence is 13 residues long. V lost 4 bases and J 1 base, leaving 10 bases between the germline ends. CDR3 sequence (DNA): TGTGCCTGGACCGCGGGTAGCCAAGAGACCCAGTACTTC. Its translation is CAWTAGSQETQYF.

The chain joins TRBV7-2 to TRBJ2-3; TRBD2 matches 7 bases. V gave up 1 base and J gave up 4 bases; unmatched junction bases: 8. This CDR3 comprises 16 residues. Germline-derived CDR1 and CDR2 are SGHTA and FQGNSA. In DNA, the CDR3 is TGTGCCAGCAGCTTAGTCGGCGGGGGAGGGGCAGATACGCAGTATTTT. It encodes CASSLVGGGGADTQYF.

The chain is built from TRBV7-2 and TRBJ2-3; TRBD2 matches at 15 bases. Trimming cost V 5 bases and J 7 bases; bases outside gene matches: 4. Germline CDR1 and CDR2: SGHTA and FQGNSA. The CDR3 runs to 15 residues. CDR3 residues: CASSQGLAGGNTQYF. CDR3 sequence (DNA): TGTGCCAGCAGCCAAGGACTAGCGGGAGGGAATACGCAGTATTTT.

The chain employs TRBV5-6 and TRBJ1-1; no firm D call. The CDR3 sequence is 12 residues long. V lost 2 bases to trimming and J lost 5 bases, with 7 bases between them. Germline V lookup: CDR1 SGHDT, CDR2 YYEEEE. CDR3 in DNA: TGTGCCAGCAGCTTTCAGGAGACTGAAGCTTTCTTT. As protein: CASSFQETEAFF.

This clone was seen only a few times. Other DNA sequences in this specimen translate into the identical CDR3. The chain carries TRBV2 and TRBJ2-7, with 10 bases matching TRBD1. CDR3 length: 14 residues. The germline V gene has CDR1 SNHLY and CDR2 FYNNEI. With 4 bases clipped from V and 3 bases from J, the junction kept 3 bases outside the gene matches. DNA of the CDR3: TGTGCCAGCAGTGTTGGGACAGGGGACTACGAGCAGTACTTC. This gives the protein CASSVGTGDYEQYF.

The CDR3 nucleotides are TGTGCCTGGAGAAAACGCGAGGGCTACACCTTC. Translating gives CAWRKREGYTF. The rearrangement links TRBV30 to TRBJ1-2; D not certain. V was clipped by 3 bases and J by 8 bases, with 10 bases between them. The CDR3 is 11 residues long. Germline V gives CDR1 GTSNPN, CDR2 SVGIG (reference sequence). Supplemented by reference TRBV30 and TRBJ1-2, the full variable domain reads SQTIHQWPATLVQPVGSPLSLECTVEGTSNPNLYWYRQAAGRGLQLLFYSVGIGQISSEVPQNLSASRPQDRQFILSSKKLLLSDSGFYLCAWRKREGYTFGSGTRLTVV.

This chain joins TRBV18 and TRBJ2-7, with TRBD2 matching 16 bases. The CDR3 has 17 amino acids. Germline V CDR1 and CDR2: KGHSH, LQKENI. The V and J ends lost 3 bases and 2 bases, in that order; junction bases with no gene match: 4. The CDR3 protein is CASSPPGLAGGPYEQYF. DNA of the CDR3: TGTGCCAGCTCACCTCCGGGACTAGCGGGGGGGCCCTACGAGCAGTACTTC.

J is TRBJ1-2 and V is TRBV6-1; no definite D call. Trimming shortened V by 2 bases and J by 3 bases, and 10 bases separated the two germline ends. The germline gives CDR1 MNHNS, CDR2 SASEGT. The CDR3 loop spans 14 amino acids. CDR3 sequence reads: CASSESGTDYGYTF. The CDR3 bases are TGTGCCAGCAGTGAATCGGGCACGGACTATGGCTACACCTTC.

The chain employs TRBV20-1 and TRBJ2-3, with 7 bases that match TRBD2. The CDR3 has 11 amino acids. Germline CDR1 DFQATT, CDR2 SNEGSKA (reference sequence). V gave up 3 bases and J gave up 6 bases; unmatched junction bases: 0. The CDR3 DNA is TGCAGTGCTAGGGGGGGGGATACGCAGTATTTT. It is translated as CSARGGDTQYF.

The chain combines TRBV18 with TRBJ2-7; TRBD1 agrees at 7 bases. Unmatched junction bases numbered 6, after V lost 2 bases and J lost 2 bases. Germline CDR1 and CDR2: KGHSH and LQKENI. CDR3 length: 15 residues. The CDR3 region has the DNA TGTGCCAGCTCACCAGCACAGGGGTCTGCCTACGAGCAGTACTTC. Amino acids: CASSPAQGSAYEQYF.

CDR3 bases: TGTGCCAGCAGCTTAGTGGGGACCCAGTACTTC. It codes for CASSLVGTQYF. The gene calls are TRBV7-9 and TRBJ2-5, with D unclear. Germline loops: CDR1 SEHNR, CDR2 FQNEAQ (reference sequence). V was trimmed by 1 base and J by 7 bases, leaving 4 bases between them. The CDR3 runs to 11 residues.

The J gene is TRBJ1-1, the V gene TRBV19; 12 bases are a match to TRBD1. Germline V gives CDR1 LNHDA, CDR2 SQIVND (reference sequence). This CDR3 comprises 15 residues. V was pared by 4 bases and J by 4 bases, with 4 bases of the junction left unmatched. DNA for the CDR3: TGTGCCAGTAGTAAACCGGGACAGGGGGCCACTGAAGCTTTCTTT. This codes for CASSKPGQGATEAFF.

This clone was seen once. V gene TRBV4-1 combines with J gene TRBJ2-7; D is tentatively TRBD1 or TRBD2 (5 bases each). Trimming shortened V by 1 base and J by 2 bases, and 12 bases separated the two germline ends. CDR3 size: 15 residues. Germline CDR1 and CDR2: MGHRA and YSYEKL. The CDR3: CASSQGGGQTYEQYF. In nucleotides, the CDR3 is TGCGCCAGCAGCCAAGGGGGCGGGCAGACCTACGAGCAGTACTTC.

The chain couples TRBV6-4 to TRBJ2-5; the D call may be TRBD1 or TRBD2 (5 bases each). The J call may be wrong; the DNA end is better matched by TRBJ2-7. Germline V lookup: CDR1 MRHNA, CDR2 SNTAGT. The CDR3 spans 13 residues. The chain's CDR3 is CASSEIGGYEQYF. The CDR3 region has the DNA TGTGCCAGCAGTGAGATTGGGGGTTACGAGCAGTACTTC.